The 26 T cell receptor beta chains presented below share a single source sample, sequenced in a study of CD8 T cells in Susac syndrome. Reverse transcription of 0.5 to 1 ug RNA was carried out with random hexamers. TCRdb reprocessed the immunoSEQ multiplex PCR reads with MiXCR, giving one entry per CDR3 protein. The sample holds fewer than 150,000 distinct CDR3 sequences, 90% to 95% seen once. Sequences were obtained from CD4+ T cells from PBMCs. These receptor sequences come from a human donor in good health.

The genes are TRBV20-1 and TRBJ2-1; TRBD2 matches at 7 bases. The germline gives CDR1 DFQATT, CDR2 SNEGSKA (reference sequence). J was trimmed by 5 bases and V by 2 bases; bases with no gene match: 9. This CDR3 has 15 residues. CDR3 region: CSARFGSGANNEQFF. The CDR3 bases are TGCAGTGCTAGATTCGGCAGCGGGGCTAACAATGAGCAGTTCTTC.

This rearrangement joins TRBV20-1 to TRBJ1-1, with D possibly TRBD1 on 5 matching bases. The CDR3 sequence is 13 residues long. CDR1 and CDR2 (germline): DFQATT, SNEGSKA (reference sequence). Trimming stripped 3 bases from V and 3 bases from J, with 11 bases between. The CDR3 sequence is CSASAGGDTEAFF. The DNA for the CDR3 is TGCAGTGCTAGCGCCGGGGGGGACACTGAAGCTTTCTTT.

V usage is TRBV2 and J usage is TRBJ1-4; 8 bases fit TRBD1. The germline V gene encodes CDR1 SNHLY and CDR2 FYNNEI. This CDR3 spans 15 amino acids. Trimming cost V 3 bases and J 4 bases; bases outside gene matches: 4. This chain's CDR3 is CASSEDRAFNEKLFF. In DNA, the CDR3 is TGTGCCAGCAGTGAGGACAGGGCCTTTAATGAAAAACTGTTTTTT.

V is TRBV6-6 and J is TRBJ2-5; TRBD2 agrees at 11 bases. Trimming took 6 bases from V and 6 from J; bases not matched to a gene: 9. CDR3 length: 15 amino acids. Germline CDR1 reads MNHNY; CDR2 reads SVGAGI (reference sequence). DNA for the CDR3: TGTGCCAGCAGCCTACTAGCGGGAGAGGGAAAGACCCAGTACTTC. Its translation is CASSLLAGEGKTQYF.

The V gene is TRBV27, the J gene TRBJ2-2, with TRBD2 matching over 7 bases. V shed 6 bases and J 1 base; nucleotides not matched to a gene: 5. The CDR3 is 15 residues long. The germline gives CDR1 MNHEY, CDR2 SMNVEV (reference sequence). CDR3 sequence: CASRLAPGNTGELFF. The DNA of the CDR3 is TGTGCCAGCAGACTAGCGCCAGGGAACACCGGGGAGCTGTTTTTT.

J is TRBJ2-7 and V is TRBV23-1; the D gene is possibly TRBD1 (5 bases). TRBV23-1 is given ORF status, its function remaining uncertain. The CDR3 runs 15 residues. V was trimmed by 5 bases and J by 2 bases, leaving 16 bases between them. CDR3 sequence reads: CASSSDRALPYEQYF. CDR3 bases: TGCGCCAGCAGTTCCGACAGAGCTTTACCCTACGAGCAGTACTTC.

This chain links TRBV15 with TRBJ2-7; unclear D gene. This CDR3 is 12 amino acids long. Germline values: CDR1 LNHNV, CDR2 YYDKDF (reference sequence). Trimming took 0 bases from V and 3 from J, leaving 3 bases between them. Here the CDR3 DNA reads TGTGCCACCAGCAGAGATCGCTACGAGCAGTACTTC. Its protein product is CATSRDRYEQYF.

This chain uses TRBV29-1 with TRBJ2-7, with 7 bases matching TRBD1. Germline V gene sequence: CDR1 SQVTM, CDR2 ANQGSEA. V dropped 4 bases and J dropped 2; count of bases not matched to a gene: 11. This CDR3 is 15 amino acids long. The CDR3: CSVVPGTEPTYEQYF. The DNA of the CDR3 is TGCAGCGTTGTCCCCGGGACAGAACCCACCTACGAGCAGTACTTC.

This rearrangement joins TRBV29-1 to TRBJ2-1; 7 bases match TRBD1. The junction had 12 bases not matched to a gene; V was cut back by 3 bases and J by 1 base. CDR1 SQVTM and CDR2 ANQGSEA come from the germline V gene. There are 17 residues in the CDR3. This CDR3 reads CSVDTHRGAGSYNEQFF. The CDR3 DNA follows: TGCAGCGTTGACACACACAGGGGCGCAGGTTCCTACAATGAGCAGTTCTTC.

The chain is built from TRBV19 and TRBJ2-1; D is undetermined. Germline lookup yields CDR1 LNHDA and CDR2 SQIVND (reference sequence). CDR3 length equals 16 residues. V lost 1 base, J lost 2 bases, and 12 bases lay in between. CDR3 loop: CASSIGGMNTYNEQFF. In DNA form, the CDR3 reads TGTGCCAGTAGTATAGGGGGAATGAACACCTACAATGAGCAGTTCTTC.

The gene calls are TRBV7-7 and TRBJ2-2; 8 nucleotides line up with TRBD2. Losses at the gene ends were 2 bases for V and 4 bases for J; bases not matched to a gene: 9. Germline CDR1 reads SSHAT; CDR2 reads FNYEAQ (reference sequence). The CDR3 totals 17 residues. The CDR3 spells CASSLSYPGGGTGELFF. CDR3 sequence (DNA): TGTGCCAGCAGCTTAAGCTACCCGGGAGGGGGCACCGGGGAGCTGTTTTTT.

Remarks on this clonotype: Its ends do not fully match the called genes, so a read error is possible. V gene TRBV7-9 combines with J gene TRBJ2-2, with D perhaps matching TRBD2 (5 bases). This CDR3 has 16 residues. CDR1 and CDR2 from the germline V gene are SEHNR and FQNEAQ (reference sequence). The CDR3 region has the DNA TGTGCCAGCAGCTCGTGGACTGCCGAAAACACCGGGGAGCTTTTTTTT. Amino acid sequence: CASSSWTAENTGELFF.

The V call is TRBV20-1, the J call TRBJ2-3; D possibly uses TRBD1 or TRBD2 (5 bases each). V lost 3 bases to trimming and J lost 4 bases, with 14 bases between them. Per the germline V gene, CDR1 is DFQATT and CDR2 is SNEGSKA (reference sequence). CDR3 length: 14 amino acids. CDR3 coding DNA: TGCAGTGCTAGGGGGACCCCGAAGGCAGATACGCAGTATTTT. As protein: CSARGTPKADTQYF.

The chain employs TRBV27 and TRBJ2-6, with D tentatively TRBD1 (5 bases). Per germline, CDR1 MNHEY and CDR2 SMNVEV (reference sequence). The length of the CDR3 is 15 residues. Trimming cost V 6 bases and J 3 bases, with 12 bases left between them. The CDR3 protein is CASRRERGGANVLTF. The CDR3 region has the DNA TGTGCCAGCAGAAGGGAAAGGGGTGGGGCCAACGTCCTGACTTTC.

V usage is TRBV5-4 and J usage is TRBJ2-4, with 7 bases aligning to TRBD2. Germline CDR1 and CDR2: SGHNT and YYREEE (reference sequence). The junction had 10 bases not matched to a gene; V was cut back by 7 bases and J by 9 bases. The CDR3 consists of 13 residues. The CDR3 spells CASRDWGGSIQYF. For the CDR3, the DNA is TGTGCCAGCCGGGACTGGGGAGGGTCCATTCAGTACTTC.

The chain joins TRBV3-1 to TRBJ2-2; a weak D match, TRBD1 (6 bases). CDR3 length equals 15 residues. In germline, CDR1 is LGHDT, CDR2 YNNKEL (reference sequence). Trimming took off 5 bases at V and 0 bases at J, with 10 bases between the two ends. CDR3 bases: TGTGCCAGCAGCTTTGGGGGCGCGAACACCGGGGAGCTGTTTTTT. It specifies CASSFGGANTGELFF.

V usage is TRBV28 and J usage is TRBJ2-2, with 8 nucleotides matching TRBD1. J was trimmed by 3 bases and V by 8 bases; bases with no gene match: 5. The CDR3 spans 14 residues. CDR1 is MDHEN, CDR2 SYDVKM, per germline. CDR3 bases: TGTGCCAGCTTAGACAGGGGTTACACCGGGGAGCTGTTTTTT. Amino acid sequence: CASLDRGYTGELFF. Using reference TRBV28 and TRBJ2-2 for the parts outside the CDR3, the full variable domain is DVKVTQSSRYLVKRTGEKVFLECVQDMDHENMFWYRQDPGLGLRLIYFSYDVKMKEKGDIPEGYSVSREKKERFSLILESASTNQTSMYLCASLDRGYTGELFFGEGSRLTVL.

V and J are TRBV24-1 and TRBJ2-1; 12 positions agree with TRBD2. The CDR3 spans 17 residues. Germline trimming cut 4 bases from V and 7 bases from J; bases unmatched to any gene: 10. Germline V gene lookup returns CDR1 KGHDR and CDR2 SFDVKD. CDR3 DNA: TGTGCCACCAGTGACCCCGGACTAGCGGGACCAAATAATGAGCAGTTCTTC. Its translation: CATSDPGLAGPNNEQFF.

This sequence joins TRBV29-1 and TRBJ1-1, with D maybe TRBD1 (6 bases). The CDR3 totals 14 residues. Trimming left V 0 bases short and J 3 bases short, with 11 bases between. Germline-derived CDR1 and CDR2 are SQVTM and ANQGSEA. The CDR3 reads CSVEDRGGHTEAFF. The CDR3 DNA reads TGCAGCGTTGAAGATAGAGGGGGGCACACTGAAGCTTTCTTT.

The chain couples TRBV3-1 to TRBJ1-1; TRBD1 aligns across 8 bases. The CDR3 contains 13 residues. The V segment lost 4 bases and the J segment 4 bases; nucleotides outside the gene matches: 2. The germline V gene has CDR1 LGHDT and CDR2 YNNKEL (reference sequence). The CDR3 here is CASSLTGGTEAFF. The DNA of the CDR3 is TGTGCCAGCAGCCTCACAGGGGGCACTGAAGCTTTCTTT.

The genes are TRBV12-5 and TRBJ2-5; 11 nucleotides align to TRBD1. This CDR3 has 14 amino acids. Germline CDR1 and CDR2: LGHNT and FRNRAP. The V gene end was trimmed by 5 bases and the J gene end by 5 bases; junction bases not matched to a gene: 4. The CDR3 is CASGRGQGAETQYF. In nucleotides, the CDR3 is TGTGCTAGTGGTCGCGGACAGGGGGCTGAGACCCAGTACTTC.

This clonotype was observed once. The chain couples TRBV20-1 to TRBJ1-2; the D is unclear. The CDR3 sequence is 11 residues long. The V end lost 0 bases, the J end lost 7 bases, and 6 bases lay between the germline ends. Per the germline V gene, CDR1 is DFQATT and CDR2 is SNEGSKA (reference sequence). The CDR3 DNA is TGCAGTGCTAGAGATCTCGCTGGCTACACCTTC. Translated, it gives CSARDLAGYTF.

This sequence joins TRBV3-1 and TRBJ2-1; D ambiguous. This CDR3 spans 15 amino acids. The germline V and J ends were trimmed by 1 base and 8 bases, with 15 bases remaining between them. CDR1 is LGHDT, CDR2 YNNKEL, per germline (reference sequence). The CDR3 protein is CASSQGQFGIDEQFF. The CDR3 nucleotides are TGTGCCAGCAGCCAAGGGCAGTTCGGAATAGATGAGCAGTTCTTC.

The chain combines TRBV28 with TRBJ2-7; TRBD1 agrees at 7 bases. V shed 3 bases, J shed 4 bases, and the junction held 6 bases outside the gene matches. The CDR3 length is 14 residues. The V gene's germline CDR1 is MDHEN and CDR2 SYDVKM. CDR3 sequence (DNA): TGTGCCAGCAGTTTGCTGGGACAGCCTTACGAGCAGTACTTC. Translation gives CASSLLGQPYEQYF.

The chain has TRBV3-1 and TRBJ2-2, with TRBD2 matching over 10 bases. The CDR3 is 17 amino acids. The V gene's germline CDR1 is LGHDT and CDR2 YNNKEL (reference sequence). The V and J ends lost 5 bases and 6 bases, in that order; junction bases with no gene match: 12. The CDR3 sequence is CASSVRGLAVIPGELFF. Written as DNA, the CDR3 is TGTGCCAGCAGCGTTCGAGGACTAGCGGTAATCCCCGGGGAGCTGTTTTTT.

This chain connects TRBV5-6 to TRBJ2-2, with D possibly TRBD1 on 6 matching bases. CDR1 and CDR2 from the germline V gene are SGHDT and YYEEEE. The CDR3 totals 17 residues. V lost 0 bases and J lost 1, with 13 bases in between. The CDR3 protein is CASSLVSGAKNTGELFF. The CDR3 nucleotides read TGTGCCAGCAGCTTGGTGTCAGGGGCTAAGAACACCGGGGAGCTGTTTTTT.